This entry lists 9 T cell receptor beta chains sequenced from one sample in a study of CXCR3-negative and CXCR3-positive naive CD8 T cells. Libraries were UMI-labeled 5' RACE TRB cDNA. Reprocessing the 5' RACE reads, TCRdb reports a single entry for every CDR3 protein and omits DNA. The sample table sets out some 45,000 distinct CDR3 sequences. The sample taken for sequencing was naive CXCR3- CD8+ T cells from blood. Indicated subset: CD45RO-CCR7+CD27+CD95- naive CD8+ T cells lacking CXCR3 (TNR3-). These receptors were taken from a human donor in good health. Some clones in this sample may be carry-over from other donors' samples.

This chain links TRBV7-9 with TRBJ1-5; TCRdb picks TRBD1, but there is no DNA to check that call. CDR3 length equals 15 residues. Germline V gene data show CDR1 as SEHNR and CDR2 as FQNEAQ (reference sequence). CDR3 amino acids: CASSSTGGSSQPQHF.

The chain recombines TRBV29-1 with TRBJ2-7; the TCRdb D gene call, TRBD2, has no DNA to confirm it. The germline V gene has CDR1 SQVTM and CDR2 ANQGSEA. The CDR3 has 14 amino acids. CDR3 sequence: CSVEVETSEYEQYF.

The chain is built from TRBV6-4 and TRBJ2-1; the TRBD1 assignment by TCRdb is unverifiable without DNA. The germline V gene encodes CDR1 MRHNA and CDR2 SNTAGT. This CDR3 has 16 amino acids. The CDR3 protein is CASSVRGGGSYNEQFF.

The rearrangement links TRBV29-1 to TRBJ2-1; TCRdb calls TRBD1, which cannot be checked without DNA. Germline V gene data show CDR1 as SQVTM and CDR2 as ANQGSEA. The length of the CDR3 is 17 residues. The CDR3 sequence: CSVASVGVSGAIHEQFF.

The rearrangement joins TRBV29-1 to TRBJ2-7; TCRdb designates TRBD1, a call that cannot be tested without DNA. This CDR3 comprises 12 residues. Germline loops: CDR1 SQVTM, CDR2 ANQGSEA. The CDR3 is CSVHGTSYEQYF.

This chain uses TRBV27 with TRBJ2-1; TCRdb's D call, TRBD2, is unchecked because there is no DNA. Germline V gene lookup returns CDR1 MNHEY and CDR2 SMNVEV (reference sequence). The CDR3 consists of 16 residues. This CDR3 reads CASSLDSGAYYNEQFF.

This CDR3 is CASREWSSYEQYF. The chain uses TRBV5-1 and TRBJ2-7. This CDR3 has 13 residues. The germline CDR1 and CDR2 sequences are SGHRS and YFSETQ. The variable domain in full, with the rest retrieved from reference TRBV5-1 and TRBJ2-7, is KAGVTQTPRYLIKTRGQQVTLSCSPISGHRSVSWYQQTPGQGLQFLFEYFSETQRNKGNFPGRFSGRQFSNSRSEMNVSTLELGDSALYLCASREWSSYEQYFGPGTRLTVT.

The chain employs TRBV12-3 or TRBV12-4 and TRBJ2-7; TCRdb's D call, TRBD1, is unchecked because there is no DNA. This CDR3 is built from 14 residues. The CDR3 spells CASSSGTGSYEQYF.

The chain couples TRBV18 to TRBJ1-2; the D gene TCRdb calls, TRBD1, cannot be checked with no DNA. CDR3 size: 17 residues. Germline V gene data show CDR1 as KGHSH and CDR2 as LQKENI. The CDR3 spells CASSPAGTGARNYGYTF.